Presented here are 15 T cell receptor beta chains from one specimen sequenced in a study of shared clonotypes between healthy human individuals. CD8 cells regarded as naive lacked CD45RO, were positively chosen for CCR7, and omitted terminally differentiated effector memory CD45RA+ cells. Here immunoSEQ multiplex PCR was the method, and the copy in TCRdb shows in-frame clones only, minus some. In the table there are about 2 million clones, roughly 95% of which are singletons. The sample comprised naive CD8+ T cells sorted from blood. All receptors derive from a man between 18 and 35 years old in good health.

With respect to this clone: Additional DNA sequences in this sample encode the identical CDR3. The rearrangement joins TRBV2 to TRBJ2-2, with D hard to call. CDR3 length: 11 amino acids. Trimming left V 6 bases short and J 6 bases short, with 5 bases between. Germline V gene sequence: CDR1 SNHLY, CDR2 FYNNEI. CDR3 DNA sequence: TGTGCCAGCAGCCCATCCGGGGAGCTGTTTTTT. As protein: CASSPSGELFF.

The chain joins TRBV4-1 to TRBJ2-2, with D possibly matching TRBD2 (5 bases). The germline V and J ends were trimmed by 4 bases and 6 bases, with 15 bases remaining between them. This CDR3 comprises 15 residues. The germline V gene has CDR1 MGHRA and CDR2 YSYEKL. DNA of the CDR3: TGCGCCAGCAGCCCCCGCGGAGGAGGCCCCGGGGAGCTGTTTTTT. Protein sequence: CASSPRGGGPGELFF.

The J gene is TRBJ2-1, the V gene TRBV6-6; no clear D gene. The CDR3 contains 15 residues. Trimming pared 7 bases from V and 0 bases from J, leaving 13 bases between. CDR1 and CDR2 from the germline V gene are MNHNY and SVGAGI (reference sequence). CDR3 in DNA: TGTGCCAGCACTCCCAAGCTGGGCTCCTACAATGAGCAGTTCTTC. Translated, it gives CASTPKLGSYNEQFF.

The chain combines TRBV7-9 with TRBJ2-7; D might be TRBD2 (5 bases). The CDR3 totals 14 residues. Trimming stripped 6 bases from V and 0 bases from J, with 12 bases between. Germline assignment: CDR1 SEHNR and CDR2 FQNEAQ (reference sequence). CDR3 sequence: CASSWSGSSYEQYF. CDR3 nucleotides: TGTGCCAGCAGTTGGAGCGGAAGCTCCTACGAGCAGTACTTC.

This clone was seen once. V usage is TRBV4-1 and J usage is TRBJ2-3; 8 bases line up with TRBD2. V lost 0 bases to trimming and J lost 2 bases; unmatched junction nucleotides: 16. Germline CDR1 is MGHRA and CDR2 is YSYEKL. The CDR3 covers 20 residues. The CDR3 region is CASSQESYLVVAGHTDTQYF. DNA for the CDR3: TGCGCCAGCAGCCAAGAATCCTACTTGGTGGTAGCGGGGCACACAGATACGCAGTATTTT.

The rearrangement uses TRBV19 and TRBJ1-5, with a tentative D call TRBD1 (5 bases). The CDR3 is made up of 13 amino acids. V was trimmed by 3 bases and J by 9 bases, leaving 12 bases between them. Germline loops: CDR1 LNHDA, CDR2 SQIVND (reference sequence). DNA of the CDR3: TGTGCCAGTAGTATGGGGGGGACGGGGCCCCAGCATTTT. Translating gives CASSMGGTGPQHF.

The chain combines TRBV11-2 with TRBJ1-1; D is ambiguous. The CDR3 loop spans 12 amino acids. Between the trimmed V and J ends, which lost 6 bases and 1 base, there was a span of 6 bases. CDR1 and CDR2 from the germline V gene are SGHAT and FQNNGV. The CDR3 spells CASSYGNTEAFF. The CDR3 DNA reads as TGTGCCAGCAGTTACGGGAACACTGAAGCTTTCTTT.

The chain employs TRBV30 and TRBJ2-1; TRBD1 matches at 7 bases. CDR3 size: 14 residues. Germline V gene lookup returns CDR1 GTSNPN and CDR2 SVGIG (reference sequence). J gave up 3 bases and V 4 bases, and 6 bases lay outside the gene matches. The CDR3 coding sequence is TGTGCCTGGACACCGGGACAGAGCTACAATGAGCAGTTCTTC. Amino acid sequence: CAWTPGQSYNEQFF. The full variable domain, with the rest looked up from reference TRBV30 and TRBJ2-1, is SQTIHQWPATLVQPVGSPLSLECTVEGTSNPNLYWYRQAAGRGLQLLFYSVGIGQISSEVPQNLSASRPQDRQFILSSKKLLLSDSGFYLCAWTPGQSYNEQFFGPGTRLTVL.

V is TRBV2 and J is TRBJ2-1, with 12 bases that match TRBD2. Germline V lookup: CDR1 SNHLY, CDR2 FYNNEI. J lost 3 bases, V lost 8 bases, and 5 bases had no gene match. The CDR3 loop spans 15 amino acids. The DNA for the CDR3 is TGTGCCAGCCTCTTGACTAGCGGGGGCTACAATGAGCAGTTCTTC. Amino acids: CASLLTSGGYNEQFF.

V gene TRBV30 combines with J gene TRBJ2-7, with 9 bases aligning to TRBD2. Trimming at V came to 5 bases and at J to 3 bases, leaving 8 bases not matched to a gene. The CDR3 totals 14 residues. Germline CDR1 and CDR2: GTSNPN and SVGIG (reference sequence). The CDR3 loop is CAWQPGLASYEQYF. The CDR3 region has the DNA TGTGCCTGGCAACCGGGACTAGCAAGCTACGAGCAGTACTTC.

The chain employs TRBV13 and TRBJ1-1, with D maybe TRBD1 (5 bases). Trimming removed 4 bases from V and 8 bases from J, with 11 bases in between. This CDR3 is built from 12 residues. Germline values: CDR1 PRHDT, CDR2 FYEKMQ (reference sequence). The CDR3 reads CASSSGRVEAFF. The CDR3 DNA is TGTGCCAGCAGCTCGGGCAGGGTGGAAGCTTTCTTT.

The V gene is TRBV28, the J gene TRBJ2-7; 7 nucleotides align to TRBD2. The germline V gene has CDR1 MDHEN and CDR2 SYDVKM. Trimming at V came to 3 bases and at J to 5 bases, leaving 7 bases not matched to a gene. The CDR3 covers 14 residues. The CDR3 coding sequence is TGTGCCAGCAGTTTCAGAGGGAGGGGCGACGAGCAGTACTTC. Its protein is CASSFRGRGDEQYF.

V gene TRBV28 combines with J gene TRBJ2-7; D is uncertain. Germline V CDR1 and CDR2: MDHEN, SYDVKM. The V and J ends lost 3 bases and 6 bases respectively, with 12 bases between them. This CDR3 region has 13 residues. In nucleotides, the CDR3 is TGTGCCAGCAGTTTCCGGGTTCGGATCGAGCAGTACTTC. It encodes CASSFRVRIEQYF.

The chain carries TRBV2 and TRBJ1-1; 9 bases match TRBD1. CDR3 length: 15 residues. Germline values: CDR1 SNHLY, CDR2 FYNNEI. V trimming: 3 bases; J trimming: 0 bases; junction bases outside the gene matches: 2. This CDR3 reads CASSDGTGLNTEAFF. The CDR3 DNA sequence: TGTGCCAGCAGTGACGGGACAGGGTTGAACACTGAAGCTTTCTTT.

J is TRBJ1-6 and V is TRBV9; no firm D call. The CDR3 is 16 amino acids. CDR1 and CDR2 from the germline V gene are SGDLS and YYNGEE. The V end lost 3 bases, the J end lost 7 bases, and 17 bases lay between the germline ends. The CDR3 is CASSAASGTANSPLHF. For the CDR3, the DNA is TGTGCCAGCAGCGCCGCGAGTGGTACAGCCAATTCACCCCTCCACTTT.